The source of this T cell receptor beta chain is a study of shared clonotypes between healthy human individuals. Study-wide results and limits: Measured sharing among donors was expected to vary with sequencing depth.

In the original workflow: Junction-only sequences without quality scores were provided by ImmunoSEQ, so filtering was different. Sequencing used immunoSEQ multiplex PCR; TCRdb keeps in-frame clones, though not all of them. The V and J calls and clone size are taken from that table; D and trimming were inferred from the DNA. This sample has 400,000 to 600,000 clones, with about 79% found just once. Each donor was a Caucasian adult residing in Nashville, Tennessee. The germline CDR1 and CDR2 sequences are SGHRS and YFSETQ. The CDR3 is 14 residues long. Trimming cost V 4 bases and J 4 bases, with 13 bases left between them. About this clone itself: Its antigen remains unknown.

The chain joins TRBV5-1 to TRBJ2-3; TRBD2 might be the D (6 bases). The sequence was collected from a woman aged 40 to 50 in good health. Some clones in this sample may be carry-over from other donors' samples. Specimen: PBMCs. The CDR3 DNA sequence: TGCGCCAGCAGCCTGGGGACTGAGGCAGATACGCAGTATTTT. Residues: CASSLGTEADTQYF.